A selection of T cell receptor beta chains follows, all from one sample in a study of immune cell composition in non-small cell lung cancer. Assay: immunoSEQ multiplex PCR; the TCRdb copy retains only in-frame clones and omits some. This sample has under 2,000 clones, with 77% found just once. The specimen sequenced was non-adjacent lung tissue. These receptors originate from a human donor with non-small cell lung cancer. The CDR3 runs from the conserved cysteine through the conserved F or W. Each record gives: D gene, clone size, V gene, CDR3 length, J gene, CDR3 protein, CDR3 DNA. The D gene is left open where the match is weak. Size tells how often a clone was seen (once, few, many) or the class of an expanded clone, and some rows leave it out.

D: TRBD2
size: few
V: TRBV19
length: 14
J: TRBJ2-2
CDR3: CASKLAGNERELFF
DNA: TGTGCCAGTAAACTAGCGGGGAACGAGCGAGAGCTGTTTTTT

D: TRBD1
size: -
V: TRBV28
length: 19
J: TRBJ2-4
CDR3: CASSPRDRGLIRAKNIQYF
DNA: TGTGCCAGCAGTCCCCGGGACAGGGGTCTCATTCGGGCCAAAAACATTCAGTACTTC

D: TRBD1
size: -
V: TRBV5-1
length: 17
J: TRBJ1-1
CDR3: CASSLEGQGGSGAEAFF
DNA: TGCGCCAGCAGCTTGGAGGGACAGGGAGGGTCAGGGGCTGAAGCTTTCTTT

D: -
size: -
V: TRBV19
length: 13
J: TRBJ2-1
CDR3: CASSIHLYNEQFF
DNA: TGTGCCAGTAGTATACACCTATACAATGAGCAGTTCTTC

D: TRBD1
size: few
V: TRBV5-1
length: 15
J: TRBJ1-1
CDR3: CASSLGGAGNTEAFF
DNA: TGCGCCAGCAGCTTAGGGGGCGCTGGAAACACTGAAGCTTTCTTT

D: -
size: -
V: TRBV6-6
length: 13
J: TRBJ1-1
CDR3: CASLDRPNTEAFF
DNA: TGTGCCAGCCTGGACAGACCGAACACTGAAGCTTTCTTT

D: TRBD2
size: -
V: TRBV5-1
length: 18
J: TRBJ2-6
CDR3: CASSLDPSGRTGANVLTF
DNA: TGCGCCAGCAGCTTGGACCCCAGCGGGAGGACCGGGGCCAACGTCCTGACTTTC

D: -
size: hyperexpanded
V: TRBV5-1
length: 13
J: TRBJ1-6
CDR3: CASSQEGDRPLHF
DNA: TGCGCCAGCAGCCAAGAGGGAGATCGACCCCTCCACTTT

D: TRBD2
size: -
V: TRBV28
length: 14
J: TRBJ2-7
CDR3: CASRELAGGHEQYF
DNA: TGTGCCAGCAGGGAGCTAGCGGGGGGGCACGAGCAGTACTTC

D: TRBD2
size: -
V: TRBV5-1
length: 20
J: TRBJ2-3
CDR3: CASSLARGLAGPASTDTQYF
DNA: TGCGCCAGCAGCTTGGCCCGGGGACTAGCGGGACCAGCGAGCACAGATACGCAGTATTTT

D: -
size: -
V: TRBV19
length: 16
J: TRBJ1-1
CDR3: CASTLAYLARNTEAFF
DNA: TGTGCCAGTACATTGGCATACCTGGCTCGTAACACTGAAGCTTTCTTT

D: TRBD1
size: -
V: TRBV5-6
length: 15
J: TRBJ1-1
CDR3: CASSLGAGGFSEAFF
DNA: TGTGCCAGCAGCTTGGGTGCAGGGGGTTTCTCTGAAGCTTTCTTT

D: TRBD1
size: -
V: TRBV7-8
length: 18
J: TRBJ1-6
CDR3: CASSETGRQSSYNSPLHF
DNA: TGTGCCAGCAGCGAGACAGGGAGGCAAAGCTCCTATAATTCACCCCTCCACTTT

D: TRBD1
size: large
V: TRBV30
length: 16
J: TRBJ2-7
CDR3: CAWRPWDSSKGHEQYF
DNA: TGTGCCTGGAGGCCATGGGACAGCTCTAAAGGGCACGAGCAGTACTTC

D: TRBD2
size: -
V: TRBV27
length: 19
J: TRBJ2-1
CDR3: CASRTPGLAGGLRTHEQFF
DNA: TGTGCCAGCAGAACCCCGGGACTAGCGGGGGGGCTCAGGACACATGAGCAGTTCTTC

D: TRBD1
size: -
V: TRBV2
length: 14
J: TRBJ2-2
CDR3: CASRDRVLTGELFF
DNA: TGTGCCAGCAGGGACAGGGTCCTCACCGGGGAGCTGTTTTTT

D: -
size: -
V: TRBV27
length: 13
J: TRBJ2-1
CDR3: CASRLGAYNEQFF
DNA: TGTGCATCCAGACTAGGGGCCTACAATGAGCAGTTCTTC

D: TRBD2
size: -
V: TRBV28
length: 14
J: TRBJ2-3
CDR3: CASTRGGGPDTQYF
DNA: TGTGCCAGCACCCGCGGGGGGGGTCCAGATACGCAGTATTTT

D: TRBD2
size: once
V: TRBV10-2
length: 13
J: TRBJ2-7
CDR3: CASDASGEYEQYF
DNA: TGCGCCAGTGACGCTAGCGGGGAATACGAGCAGTACTTC

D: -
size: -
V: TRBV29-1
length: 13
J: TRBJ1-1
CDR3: CSVVRGPNTEAFF
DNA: TGCAGCGTTGTAAGAGGGCCTAACACTGAAGCTTTCTTT

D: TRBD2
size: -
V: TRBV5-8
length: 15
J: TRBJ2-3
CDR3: CASRLERGHTDTQYF
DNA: TGTGCCAGCAGGTTAGAGCGGGGCCACACAGATACGCAGTATTTT

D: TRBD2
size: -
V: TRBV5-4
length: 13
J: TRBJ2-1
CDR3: CASSTTSLNEQFF
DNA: TGTGCCAGCAGTACGACTAGCCTGAATGAGCAGTTCTTC

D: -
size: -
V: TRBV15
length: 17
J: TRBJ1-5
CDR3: CATSRDLNSAGNQPQHF
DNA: TGTGCCACCAGCAGAGATCTAAACTCGGCGGGCAATCAGCCCCAGCATTTT

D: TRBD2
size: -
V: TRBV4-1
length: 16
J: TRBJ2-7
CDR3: CASSQDPSGRIYEQYF
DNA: TGCGCCAGCAGCCAAGATCCTAGCGGGAGGATTTACGAGCAGTACTTC

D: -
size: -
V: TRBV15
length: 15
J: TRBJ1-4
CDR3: CATSRDRGVYEKLFF
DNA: TGTGCCACCAGCAGAGATCGGGGGGTGTACGAAAAACTGTTTTTT

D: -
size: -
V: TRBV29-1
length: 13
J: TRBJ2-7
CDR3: CSVTPRDNYEQYF
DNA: TGCAGCGTTACCCCTCGGGACAATTACGAGCAGTACTTC

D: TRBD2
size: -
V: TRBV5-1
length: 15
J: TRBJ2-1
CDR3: CASSRTSGSGHEQFF
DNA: TGCGCCAGCAGCCGGACTAGCGGGTCTGGCCATGAGCAGTTCTTC

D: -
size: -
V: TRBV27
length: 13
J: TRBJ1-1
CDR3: CASSLTGTTEAFF
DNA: TGTGCCAGCAGTTTAACAGGGACCACTGAAGCTTTCTTT